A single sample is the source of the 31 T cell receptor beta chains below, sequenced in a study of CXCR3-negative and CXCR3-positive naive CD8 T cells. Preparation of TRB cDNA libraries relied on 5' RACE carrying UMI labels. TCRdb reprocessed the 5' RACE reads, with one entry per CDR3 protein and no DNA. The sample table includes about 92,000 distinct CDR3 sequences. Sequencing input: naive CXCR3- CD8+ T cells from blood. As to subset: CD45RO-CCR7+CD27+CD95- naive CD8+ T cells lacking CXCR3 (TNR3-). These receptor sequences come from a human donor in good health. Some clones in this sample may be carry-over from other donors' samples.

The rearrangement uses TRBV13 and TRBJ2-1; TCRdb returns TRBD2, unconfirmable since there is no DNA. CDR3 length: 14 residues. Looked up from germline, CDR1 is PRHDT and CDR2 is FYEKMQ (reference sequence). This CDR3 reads CASSFTSSRIEQFF.

CDR3 loop: CASSQEGPRDRGRVNNEQFF. The chain has TRBV3-1 and TRBJ2-1; TCRdb names TRBD1, which stays unverified in the absence of DNA. This CDR3 region has 20 residues. Germline V CDR1 and CDR2: LGHDT, YNNKEL (reference sequence).

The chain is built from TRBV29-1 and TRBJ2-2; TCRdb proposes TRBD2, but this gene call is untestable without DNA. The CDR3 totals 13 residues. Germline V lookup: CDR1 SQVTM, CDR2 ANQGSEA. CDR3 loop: CSVTGALTGELFF.

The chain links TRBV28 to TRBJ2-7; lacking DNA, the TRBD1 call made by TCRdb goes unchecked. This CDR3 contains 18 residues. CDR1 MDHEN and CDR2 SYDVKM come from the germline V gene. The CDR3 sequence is CASSFQTYEPTGDHEQYF. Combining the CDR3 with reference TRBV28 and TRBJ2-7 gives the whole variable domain DVKVTQSSRYLVKRTGEKVFLECVQDMDHENMFWYRQDPGLGLRLIYFSYDVKMKEKGDIPEGYSVSREKKERFSLILESASTNQTSMYLCASSFQTYEPTGDHEQYFGPGTRLTVT.

CDR3 amino acids: CASNGLAERALVGNTQYF. The chain carries TRBV6-2 or TRBV6-3 and TRBJ2-3; the TCRdb D gene call, TRBD2, has no DNA to confirm it. CDR1 and CDR2 (germline): MNHEY, SVGEGT. The CDR3 totals 18 residues.

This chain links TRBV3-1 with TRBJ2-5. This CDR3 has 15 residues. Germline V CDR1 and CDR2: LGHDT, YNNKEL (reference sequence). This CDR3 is CASSQESSGQETQYF.

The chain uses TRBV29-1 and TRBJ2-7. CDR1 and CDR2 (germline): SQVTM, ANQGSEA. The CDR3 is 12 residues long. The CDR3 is CSVGAGSYEQYF.

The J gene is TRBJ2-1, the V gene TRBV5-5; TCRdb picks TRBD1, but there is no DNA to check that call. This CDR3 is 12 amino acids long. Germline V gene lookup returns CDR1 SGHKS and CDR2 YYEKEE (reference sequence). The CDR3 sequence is CASSTTGWEQFF.

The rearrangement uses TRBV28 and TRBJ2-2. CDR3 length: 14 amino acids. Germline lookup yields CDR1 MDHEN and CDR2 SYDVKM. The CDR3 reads CASSSGPNTGELFF.

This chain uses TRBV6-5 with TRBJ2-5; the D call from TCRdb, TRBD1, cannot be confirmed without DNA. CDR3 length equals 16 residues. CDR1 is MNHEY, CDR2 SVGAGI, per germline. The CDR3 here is CASSYGVRGEVETQYF.

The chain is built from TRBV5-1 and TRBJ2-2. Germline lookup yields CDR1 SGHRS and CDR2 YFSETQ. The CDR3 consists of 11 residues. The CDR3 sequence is CASRGSGELFF.

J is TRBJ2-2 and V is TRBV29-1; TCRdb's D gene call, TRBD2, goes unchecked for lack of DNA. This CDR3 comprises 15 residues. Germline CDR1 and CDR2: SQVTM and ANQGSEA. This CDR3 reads CSVEAGRKNTGELFF.

The CDR3 spells CASSFAGITGSYNEQFF. This chain connects TRBV28 to TRBJ2-1; the TRBD2 assignment by TCRdb is unverifiable without DNA. This CDR3 comprises 17 residues. Germline V CDR1 and CDR2: MDHEN, SYDVKM. Full variable domain (missing parts from reference TRBV28 and TRBJ2-1): DVKVTQSSRYLVKRTGEKVFLECVQDMDHENMFWYRQDPGLGLRLIYFSYDVKMKEKGDIPEGYSVSREKKERFSLILESASTNQTSMYLCASSFAGITGSYNEQFFGPGTRLTVL.

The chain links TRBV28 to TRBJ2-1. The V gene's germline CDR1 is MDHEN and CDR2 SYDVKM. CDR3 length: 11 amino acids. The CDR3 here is CASSSWGEQFF.

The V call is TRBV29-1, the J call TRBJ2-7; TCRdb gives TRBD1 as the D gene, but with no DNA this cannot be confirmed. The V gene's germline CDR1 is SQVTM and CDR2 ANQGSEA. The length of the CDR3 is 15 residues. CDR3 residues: CSVEVVGQVSYEQYF.

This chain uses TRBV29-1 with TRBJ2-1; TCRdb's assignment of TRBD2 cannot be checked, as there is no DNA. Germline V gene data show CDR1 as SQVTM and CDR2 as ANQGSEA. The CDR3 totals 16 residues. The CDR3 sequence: CSVPPHGGRVGNEQFF.

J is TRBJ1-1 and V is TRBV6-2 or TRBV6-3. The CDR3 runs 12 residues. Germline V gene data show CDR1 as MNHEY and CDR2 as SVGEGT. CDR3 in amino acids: CASSLENTEAFF.

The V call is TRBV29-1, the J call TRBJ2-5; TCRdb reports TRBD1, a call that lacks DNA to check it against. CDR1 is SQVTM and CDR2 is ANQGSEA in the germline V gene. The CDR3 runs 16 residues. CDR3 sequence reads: CSVELRDRGLEETQYF.

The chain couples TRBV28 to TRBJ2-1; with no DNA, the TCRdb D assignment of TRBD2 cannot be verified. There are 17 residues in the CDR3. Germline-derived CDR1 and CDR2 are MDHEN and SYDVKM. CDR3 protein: CASSTHAASGGYNEQFF.

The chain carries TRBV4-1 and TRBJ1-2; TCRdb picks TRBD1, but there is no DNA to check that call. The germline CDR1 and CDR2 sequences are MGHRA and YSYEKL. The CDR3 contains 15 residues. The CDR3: CASSPPDRGVDGYTF.

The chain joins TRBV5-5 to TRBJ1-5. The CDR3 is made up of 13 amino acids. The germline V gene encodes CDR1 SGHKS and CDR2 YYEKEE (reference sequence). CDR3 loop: CASSLWVGQPQHF.

The CDR3 loop reads CASSFETGNTEAFF. V and J are TRBV5-1 and TRBJ1-1. CDR1 is SGHRS, CDR2 YFSETQ, per germline. The CDR3 extends over 14 amino acids. The variable domain in full, completed from reference TRBV5-1 and TRBJ1-1, reads KAGVTQTPRYLIKTRGQQVTLSCSPISGHRSVSWYQQTPGQGLQFLFEYFSETQRNKGNFPGRFSGRQFSNSRSEMNVSTLELGDSALYLCASSFETGNTEAFFGQGTRLTVV.

The CDR3 loop reads CSVGEVGPLYGYTF. The chain couples TRBV29-1 to TRBJ1-2. CDR3 length: 14 residues. Germline CDR1 and CDR2: SQVTM and ANQGSEA.

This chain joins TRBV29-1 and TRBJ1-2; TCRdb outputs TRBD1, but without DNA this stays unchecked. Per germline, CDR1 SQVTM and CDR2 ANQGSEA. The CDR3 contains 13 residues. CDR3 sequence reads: CSVEDKGWYGYTF.

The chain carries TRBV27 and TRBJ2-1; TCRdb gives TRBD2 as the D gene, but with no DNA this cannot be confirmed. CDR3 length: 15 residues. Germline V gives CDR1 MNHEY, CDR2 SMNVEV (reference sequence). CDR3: CASSLRRAEHNEQFF.

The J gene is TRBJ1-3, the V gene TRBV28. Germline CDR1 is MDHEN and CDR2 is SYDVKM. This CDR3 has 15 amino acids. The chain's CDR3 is CASSLSRGLGNTIYF.

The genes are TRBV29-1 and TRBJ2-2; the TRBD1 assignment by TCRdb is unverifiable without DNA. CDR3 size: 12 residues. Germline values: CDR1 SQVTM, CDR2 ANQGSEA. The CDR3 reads CSVPGETGELFF.

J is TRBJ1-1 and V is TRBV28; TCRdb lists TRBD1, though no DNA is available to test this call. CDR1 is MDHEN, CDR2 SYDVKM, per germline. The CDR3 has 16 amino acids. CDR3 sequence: CASRTTGGSLNTEAFF.

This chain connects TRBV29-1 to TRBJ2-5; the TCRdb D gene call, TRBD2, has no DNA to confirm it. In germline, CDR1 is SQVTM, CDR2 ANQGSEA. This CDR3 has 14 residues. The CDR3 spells CSVEGTSEDETQYF. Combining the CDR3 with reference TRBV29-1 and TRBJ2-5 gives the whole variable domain SAVISQKPSRDICQRGTSLTIQCQVDSQVTMMFWYRQQPGQSLTLIATANQGSEATYESGFVIDKFPISRPNLTFSTLTVSNMSPEDSSIYLCSVEGTSEDETQYFGPGTRLLVL.

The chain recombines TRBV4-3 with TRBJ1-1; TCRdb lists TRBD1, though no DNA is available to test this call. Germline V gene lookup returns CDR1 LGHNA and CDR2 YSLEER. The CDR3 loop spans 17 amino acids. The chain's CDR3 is CASSQENQGSERFEAFF.

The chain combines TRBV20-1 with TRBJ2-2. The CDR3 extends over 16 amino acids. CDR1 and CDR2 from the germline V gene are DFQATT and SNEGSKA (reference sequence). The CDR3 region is CSARDFSFGNTGELFF.